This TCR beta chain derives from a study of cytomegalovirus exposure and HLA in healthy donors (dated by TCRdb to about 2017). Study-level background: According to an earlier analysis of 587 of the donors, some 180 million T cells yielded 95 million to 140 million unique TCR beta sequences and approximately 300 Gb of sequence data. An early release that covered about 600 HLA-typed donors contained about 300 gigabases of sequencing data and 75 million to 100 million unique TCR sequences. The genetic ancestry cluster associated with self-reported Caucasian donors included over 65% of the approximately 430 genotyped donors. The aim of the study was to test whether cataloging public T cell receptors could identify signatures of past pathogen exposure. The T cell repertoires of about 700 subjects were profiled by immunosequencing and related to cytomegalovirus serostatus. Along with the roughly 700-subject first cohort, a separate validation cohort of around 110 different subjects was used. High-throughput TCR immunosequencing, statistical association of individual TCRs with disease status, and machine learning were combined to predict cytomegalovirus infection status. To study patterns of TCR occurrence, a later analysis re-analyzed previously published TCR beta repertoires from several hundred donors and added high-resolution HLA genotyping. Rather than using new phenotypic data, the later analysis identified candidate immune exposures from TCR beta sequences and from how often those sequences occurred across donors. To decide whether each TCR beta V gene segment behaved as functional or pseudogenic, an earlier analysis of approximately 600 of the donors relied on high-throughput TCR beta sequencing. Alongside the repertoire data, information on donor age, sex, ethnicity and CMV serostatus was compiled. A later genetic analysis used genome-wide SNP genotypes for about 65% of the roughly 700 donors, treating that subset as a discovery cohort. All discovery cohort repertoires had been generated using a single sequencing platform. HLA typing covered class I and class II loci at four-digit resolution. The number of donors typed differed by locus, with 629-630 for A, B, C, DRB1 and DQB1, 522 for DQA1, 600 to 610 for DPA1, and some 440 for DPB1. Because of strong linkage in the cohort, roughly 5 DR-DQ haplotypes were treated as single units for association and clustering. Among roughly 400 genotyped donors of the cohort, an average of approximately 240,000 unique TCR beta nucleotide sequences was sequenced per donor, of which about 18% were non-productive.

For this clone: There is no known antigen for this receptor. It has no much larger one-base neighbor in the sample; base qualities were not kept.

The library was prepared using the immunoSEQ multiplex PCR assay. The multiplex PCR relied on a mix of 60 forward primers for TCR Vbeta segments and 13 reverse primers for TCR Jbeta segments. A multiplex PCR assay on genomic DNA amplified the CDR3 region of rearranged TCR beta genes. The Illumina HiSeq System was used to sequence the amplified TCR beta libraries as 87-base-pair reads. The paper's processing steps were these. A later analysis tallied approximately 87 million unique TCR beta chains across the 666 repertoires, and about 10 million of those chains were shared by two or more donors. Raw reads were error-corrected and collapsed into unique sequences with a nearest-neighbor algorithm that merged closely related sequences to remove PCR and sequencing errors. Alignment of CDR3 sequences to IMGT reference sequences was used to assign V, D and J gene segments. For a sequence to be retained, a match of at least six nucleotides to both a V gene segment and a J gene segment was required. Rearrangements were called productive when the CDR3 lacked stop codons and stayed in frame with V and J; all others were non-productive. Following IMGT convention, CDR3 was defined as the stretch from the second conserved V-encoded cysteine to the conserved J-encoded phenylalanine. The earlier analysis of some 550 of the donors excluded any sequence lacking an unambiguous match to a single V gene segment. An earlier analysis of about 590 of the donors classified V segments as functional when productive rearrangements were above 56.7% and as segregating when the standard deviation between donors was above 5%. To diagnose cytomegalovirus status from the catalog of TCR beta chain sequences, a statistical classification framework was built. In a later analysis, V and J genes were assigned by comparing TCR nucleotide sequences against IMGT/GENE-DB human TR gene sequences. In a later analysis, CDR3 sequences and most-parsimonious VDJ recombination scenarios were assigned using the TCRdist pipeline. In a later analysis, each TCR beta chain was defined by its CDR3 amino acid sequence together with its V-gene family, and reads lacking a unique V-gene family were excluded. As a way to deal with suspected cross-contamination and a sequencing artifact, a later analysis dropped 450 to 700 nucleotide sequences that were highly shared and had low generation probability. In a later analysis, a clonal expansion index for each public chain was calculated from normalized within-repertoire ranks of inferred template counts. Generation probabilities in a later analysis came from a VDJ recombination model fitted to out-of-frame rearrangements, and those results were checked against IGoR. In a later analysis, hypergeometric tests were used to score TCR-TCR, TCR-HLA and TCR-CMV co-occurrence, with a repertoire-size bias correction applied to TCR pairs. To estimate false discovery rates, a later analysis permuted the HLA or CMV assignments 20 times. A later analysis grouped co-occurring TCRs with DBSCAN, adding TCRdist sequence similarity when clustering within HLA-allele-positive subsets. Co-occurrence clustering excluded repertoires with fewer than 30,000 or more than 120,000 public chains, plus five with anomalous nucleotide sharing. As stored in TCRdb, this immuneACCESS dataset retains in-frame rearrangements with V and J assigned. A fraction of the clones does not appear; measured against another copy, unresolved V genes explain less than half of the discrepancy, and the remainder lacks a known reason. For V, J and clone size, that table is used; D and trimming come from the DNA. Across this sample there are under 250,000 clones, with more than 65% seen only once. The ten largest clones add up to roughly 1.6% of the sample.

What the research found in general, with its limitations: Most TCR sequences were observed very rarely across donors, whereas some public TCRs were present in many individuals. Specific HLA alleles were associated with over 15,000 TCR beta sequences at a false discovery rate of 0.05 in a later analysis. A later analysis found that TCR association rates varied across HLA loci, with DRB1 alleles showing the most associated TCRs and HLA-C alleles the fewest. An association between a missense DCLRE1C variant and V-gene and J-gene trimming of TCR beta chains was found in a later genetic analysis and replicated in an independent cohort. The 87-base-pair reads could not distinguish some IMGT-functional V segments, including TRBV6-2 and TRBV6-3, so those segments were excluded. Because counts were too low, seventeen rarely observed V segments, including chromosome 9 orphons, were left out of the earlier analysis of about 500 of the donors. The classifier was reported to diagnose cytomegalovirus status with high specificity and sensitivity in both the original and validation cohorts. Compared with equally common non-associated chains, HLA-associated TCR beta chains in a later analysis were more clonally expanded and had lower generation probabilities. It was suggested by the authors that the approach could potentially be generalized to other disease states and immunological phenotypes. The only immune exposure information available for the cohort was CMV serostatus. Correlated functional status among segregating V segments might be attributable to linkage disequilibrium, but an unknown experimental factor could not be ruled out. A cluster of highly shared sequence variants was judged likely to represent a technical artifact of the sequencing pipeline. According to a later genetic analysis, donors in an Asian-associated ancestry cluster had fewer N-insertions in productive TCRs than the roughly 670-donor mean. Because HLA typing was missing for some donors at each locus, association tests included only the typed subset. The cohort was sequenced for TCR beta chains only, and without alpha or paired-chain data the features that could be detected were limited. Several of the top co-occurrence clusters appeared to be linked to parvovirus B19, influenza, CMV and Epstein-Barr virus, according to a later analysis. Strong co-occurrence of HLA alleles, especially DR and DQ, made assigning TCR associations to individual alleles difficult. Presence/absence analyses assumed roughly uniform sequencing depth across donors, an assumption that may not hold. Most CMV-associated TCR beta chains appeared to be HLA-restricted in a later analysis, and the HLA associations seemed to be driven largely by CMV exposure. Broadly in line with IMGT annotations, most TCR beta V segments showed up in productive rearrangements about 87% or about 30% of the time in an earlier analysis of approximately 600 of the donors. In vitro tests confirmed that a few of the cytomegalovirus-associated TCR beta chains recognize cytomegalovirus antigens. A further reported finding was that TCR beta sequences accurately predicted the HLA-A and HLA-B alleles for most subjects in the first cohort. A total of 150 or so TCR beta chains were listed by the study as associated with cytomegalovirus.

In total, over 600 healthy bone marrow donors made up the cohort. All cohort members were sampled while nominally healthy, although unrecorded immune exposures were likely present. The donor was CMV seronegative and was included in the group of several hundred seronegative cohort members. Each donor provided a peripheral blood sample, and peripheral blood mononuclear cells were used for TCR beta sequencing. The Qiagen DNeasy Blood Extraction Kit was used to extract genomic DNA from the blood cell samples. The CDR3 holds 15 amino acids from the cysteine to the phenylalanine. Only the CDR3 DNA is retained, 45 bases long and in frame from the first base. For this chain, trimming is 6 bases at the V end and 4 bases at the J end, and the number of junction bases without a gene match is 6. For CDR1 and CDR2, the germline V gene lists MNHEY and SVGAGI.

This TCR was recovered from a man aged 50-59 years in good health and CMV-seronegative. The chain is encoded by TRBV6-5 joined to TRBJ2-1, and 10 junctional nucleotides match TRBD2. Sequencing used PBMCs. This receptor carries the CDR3 CASSLAGVGYNEQFF. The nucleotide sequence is TGTGCCAGCAGCCTAGCGGGAGTGGGGTACAATGAGCAGTTCTTC.